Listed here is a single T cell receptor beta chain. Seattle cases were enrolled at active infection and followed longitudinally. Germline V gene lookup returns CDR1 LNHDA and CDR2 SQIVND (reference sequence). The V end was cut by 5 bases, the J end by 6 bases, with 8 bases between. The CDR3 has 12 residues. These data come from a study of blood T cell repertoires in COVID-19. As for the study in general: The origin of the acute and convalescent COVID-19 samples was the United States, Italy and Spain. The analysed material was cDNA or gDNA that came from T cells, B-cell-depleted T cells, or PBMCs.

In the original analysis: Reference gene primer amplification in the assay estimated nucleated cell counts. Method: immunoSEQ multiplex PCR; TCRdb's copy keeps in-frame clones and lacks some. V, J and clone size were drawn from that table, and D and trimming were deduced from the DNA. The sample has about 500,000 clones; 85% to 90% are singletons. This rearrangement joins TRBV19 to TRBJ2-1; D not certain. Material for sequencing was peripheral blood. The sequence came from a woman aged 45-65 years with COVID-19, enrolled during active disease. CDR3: CASSLWPNEQFF. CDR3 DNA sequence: TGTGCCAGTAGTCTTTGGCCCAATGAGCAGTTCTTC.